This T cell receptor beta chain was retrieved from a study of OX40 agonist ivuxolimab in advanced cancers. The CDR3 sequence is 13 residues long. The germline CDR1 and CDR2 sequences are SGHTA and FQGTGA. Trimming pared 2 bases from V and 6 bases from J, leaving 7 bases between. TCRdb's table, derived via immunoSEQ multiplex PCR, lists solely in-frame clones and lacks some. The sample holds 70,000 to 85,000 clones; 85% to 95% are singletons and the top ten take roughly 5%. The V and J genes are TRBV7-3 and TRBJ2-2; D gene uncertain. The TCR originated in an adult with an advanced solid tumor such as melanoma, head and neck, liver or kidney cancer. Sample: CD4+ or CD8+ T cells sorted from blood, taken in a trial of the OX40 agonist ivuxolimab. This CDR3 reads CASSLRSPGELFF. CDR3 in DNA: TGTGCCAGCAGCTTACGCAGCCCCGGGGAGCTGTTTTTT.